These 24 T cell receptor beta chains were sequenced from one sample in a study of identical twins. TCRdb recomputed calls from the 5' RACE reads with MiXCR, one row per CDR3 protein. Of 550,000 to 800,000 distinct CDR3 sequences in the sample, 7.1% were seen once. The sample was also reused in another study, on yellow fever vaccine responses in identical twins.

The sample consisted of PBMCs. The receptors derive from a woman aged 18-29 years in good health.

This clonotype has more than one count but fewer than ten. V and J are TRBV24-1 and TRBJ2-3, with D unclear. The length of the CDR3 is 18 residues. The germline gives CDR1 KGHDR, CDR2 SFDVKD. The V end lost 3 bases, the J end lost 1 base, and 19 bases lay between the germline ends. The CDR3 DNA follows: TGTGCCACCAGTGATCCAAGTTGGAGAGAGTTCGGCACAGATACGCAGTATTTT. Translation gives CATSDPSWREFGTDTQYF.

The chain couples TRBV9 to TRBJ2-5; D is unclear. The germline CDR1 and CDR2 sequences are SGDLS and YYNGEE. Trimming shortened V by 2 bases and J by 5 bases, and 16 bases separated the two germline ends. This CDR3 comprises 15 residues. The CDR3, as DNA: TGTGCCAGCAGCGTTGAAATGGGCAGAGAGGAGACCCAGTACTTC. Translated: CASSVEMGREETQYF.

This clonotype has a handful of counts. The chain has TRBV12-3 or TRBV12-4 and TRBJ2-7; 12 bases map to TRBD1. J gave up 5 bases and V 5 bases, and 7 bases lay outside the gene matches. This CDR3 comprises 15 residues. This CDR3 is CASSAGTGGFNEQYV. CDR3 nucleotide sequence: TGTGCCAGCAGTGCCGGGACAGGGGGCTTTAACGAGCAGTACGTC.

This chain joins TRBV7-9 and TRBJ2-7; either TRBD1 or TRBD2 may fit D (5 bases each). There are 15 residues in the CDR3. Trimming left V 5 bases short and J 0 bases short, with 14 bases between. In germline, CDR1 is SEHNR, CDR2 FQNEAQ (reference sequence). CDR3 DNA sequence: TGTGCCAGCAGCCCCCGGGACGGTAGCTCCTACGAGCAGTACTTC. As protein: CASSPRDGSSYEQYF.

V usage is TRBV7-8 and J usage is TRBJ1-2; the D gene is possibly TRBD1 (6 bases). The germline CDR1 and CDR2 sequences are SGHVS and FQNEAQ. The V end was cut by 4 bases, the J end by 4 bases, with 19 bases between. The CDR3 totals 16 residues. This CDR3 reads CASSSDRSPVLYGYTF. CDR3 sequence (DNA): TGTGCCAGCAGCTCTGACAGGAGCCCCGTTCTCTATGGCTACACCTTC.

This clonotype was seen many times. The J gene is TRBJ2-1, the V gene TRBV5-5; the match to TRBD2 covers 10 bases. CDR1 SGHKS and CDR2 YYEKEE come from the germline V gene (reference sequence). J lost 5 bases, V lost 5 bases, and 1 base had no gene match. This CDR3 spans 13 amino acids. CDR3 in DNA: TGTGCCAGCAGACTAGCGGGGAACAATGAGCAGTTCTTC. Protein sequence: CASRLAGNNEQFF.

The chain uses TRBV28 and TRBJ1-1; TRBD1 is a possible D gene (5 bases). Trimming took off 2 bases at V and 1 base at J, with 11 bases between the two ends. The CDR3 spans 15 residues. Germline CDR1 and CDR2: MDHEN and SYDVKM. The CDR3 loop is CASSLRGVANTEAFF. CDR3 nucleotide sequence: TGTGCCAGCAGTTTAAGAGGGGTGGCGAACACTGAAGCTTTCTTT.

There are a few counts of this clonotype. The rearrangement joins TRBV15 to TRBJ2-1; 9 bases agree with TRBD2. V shed 3 bases, J shed 4 bases, and the junction held 1 base outside the gene matches. The CDR3 totals 14 residues. CDR1 and CDR2 from the germline V gene are LNHNV and YYDKDF (reference sequence). CDR3 DNA sequence: TGTGCCACCAGCAGGAGCGGGGGGTACAATGAGCAGTTCTTC. This translates into CATSRSGGYNEQFF.

The chain carries TRBV6-1 and TRBJ2-1; 8 nucleotides agree with TRBD2. The V gene end was trimmed by 7 bases and the J gene end by 10 bases; junction bases not matched to a gene: 18. The germline CDR1 and CDR2 sequences are MNHNS and SASEGT. This CDR3 spans 16 amino acids. The chain's CDR3 is CASMSLEASGRREQFF. CDR3 nucleotides: TGTGCCAGCATGTCATTAGAGGCTAGCGGGCGGAGGGAGCAGTTCTTC.

The chain recombines TRBV20-1 with TRBJ1-5; TRBD1 is a possible D gene (6 bases). The germline gives CDR1 DFQATT, CDR2 SNEGSKA (reference sequence). CDR3 length: 13 amino acids. The V end lost 3 bases, the J end lost 6 bases, and 12 bases lay between the germline ends. The CDR3 sequence is CSASRGGGQPQHF. The CDR3 DNA is TGCAGTGCTAGTCGGGGGGGCGGTCAGCCCCAGCATTTT.

This clonotype was observed a single time. The chain carries TRBV5-1 and TRBJ1-2; a weak D match, TRBD1 (5 bases). The CDR3 length is 13 residues. Germline V gene data show CDR1 as SGHRS and CDR2 as YFSETQ. V lost 4 bases to trimming and J lost 0 bases, with 7 bases between them. The DNA of the CDR3 is TGCGCCAGCAGCGGGGACCCTAACTATGGCTACACCTTC. Translated, it gives CASSGDPNYGYTF.

In this sample, this clonotype turned up many times. V gene TRBV12-3 or TRBV12-4 combines with J gene TRBJ2-7, with 8 bases lining up with TRBD1. The CDR3 spans 13 residues. Trimming at V came to 8 bases and at J to 1 base, leaving 4 bases not matched to a gene. The CDR3 region is CASGRQGSYEQYV. The CDR3 nucleotides are TGTGCCAGCGGGAGACAGGGGTCCTACGAGCAGTACGTC.

This clonotype was counted a few times. The chain has TRBV7-8 and TRBJ1-4; D is uncertain. Germline V gene lookup returns CDR1 SGHVS and CDR2 FQNEAQ. The CDR3 runs to 15 residues. V lost 4 bases and J lost 5, with 14 bases in between. The CDR3 reads CASSYPRPPNEKLFF. The CDR3 region has the DNA TGTGCCAGCAGCTACCCAAGGCCCCCGAATGAAAAACTGTTTTTT.

This clonotype was seen ten or more times. The genes are TRBV12-3 or TRBV12-4 and TRBJ2-3; D unclear. The CDR3 is made up of 13 amino acids. Trimming left V 6 bases short and J 4 bases short, with 11 bases between. CDR3 region: CASSFSQADTQYF. DNA for the CDR3: TGTGCCAGCAGCTTCAGTCAGGCAGATACGCAGTATTTT.

The table lists this clonotype with a few counts. This chain connects TRBV14 to TRBJ2-3, with no clear D. The CDR3 runs 14 residues. V was pared by 1 base and J by 9 bases, with 14 bases between. Germline lookup yields CDR1 SGHDN and CDR2 FVKESK. CDR3 in amino acids: CASSQVFPPETQYF. The DNA of the CDR3 is TGTGCCAGCAGCCAAGTTTTCCCGCCCGAGACGCAGTATTTT.

This clonotype was seen a few times. The V call is TRBV7-9, the J call TRBJ1-1, with D possibly TRBD1 on 5 matching bases. CDR3 size: 14 residues. CDR1 and CDR2 (germline): SEHNR, FQNEAQ (reference sequence). The V end lost 8 bases, the J end lost 1 base, and 14 bases lay between the germline ends. CDR3 in amino acids: CASEDRGGNTEAFF. In DNA, the CDR3 is TGTGCCAGCGAGGACCGGGGCGGGAACACTGAAGCTTTCTTT.

This clonotype has just a few counts. This rearrangement joins TRBV7-6 to TRBJ1-5; a possible D gene is TRBD1 (5 bases). The CDR3 totals 14 residues. Germline lookup yields CDR1 SGHVS and CDR2 FNYEAQ. The V gene lost 5 bases and the J gene lost 6 bases, with 14 bases spanning the gap. CDR3 protein: CASSPRDLFQPQHF. As DNA, the CDR3 is TGTGCCAGCAGCCCCCGGGACCTCTTTCAGCCCCAGCATTTT.

This clonotype was detected a few times. The chain recombines TRBV12-3 or TRBV12-4 with TRBJ1-1; 9 bases match TRBD1. Trimming at V came to 6 bases and at J to 1 base, leaving 6 bases not matched to a gene. The CDR3 runs to 15 residues. This chain's CDR3 is CASRDQTGGNTEAFF. In nucleotides, the CDR3 is TGTGCCAGCAGAGACCAGACAGGGGGGAACACTGAAGCTTTCTTT.

The chain carries TRBV11-2 and TRBJ2-3; 9 bases fit TRBD2. V shed 0 bases, J shed 2 bases, and the junction held 12 bases outside the gene matches. The CDR3 is 19 amino acids. Germline assignment: CDR1 SGHAT and CDR2 FQNNGV. The CDR3 here is CASSLDRAGGLSPTDTQYF. CDR3 bases: TGTGCCAGCAGCTTAGATCGAGCGGGAGGCCTATCCCCCACAGATACGCAGTATTTT.

This chain uses TRBV6-1 with TRBJ2-7; 10 bases align to TRBD1. This CDR3 region has 14 residues. J lost 2 bases, V lost 6 bases, and 4 bases had no gene match. CDR1 MNHNS and CDR2 SASEGT come from the germline V gene. For the CDR3, the DNA is TGTGCCAGCAGCCCAGACAGGGGGCCCTACGAGCAGTACGTC. Protein sequence: CASSPDRGPYEQYV.

J is TRBJ2-1 and V is TRBV11-3; 10 nucleotides match TRBD2. The germline V gene has CDR1 SGHNT and CDR2 YENEEA. J gave up 12 bases and V 4 bases, and 9 bases lay outside the gene matches. This CDR3 comprises 14 residues. CDR3: CASSSELAGSPQFF. The DNA of the CDR3 is TGTGCCAGCAGCTCAGAACTAGCGGGGTCCCCGCAGTTCTTC. The full variable domain, rest sourced from reference TRBV11-3 and TRBJ2-1, is EAGVVQSPRYKIIEKKQPVAFWCNPISGHNTLYWYLQNLGQGPELLIRYENEEAVDDSQLPKDRFSAERLKGVDSTLKIQPAELGDSAVYLCASSSELAGSPQFFGPGTRLTVL.

This clonotype came up many times. The DNA for the CDR3 is TGTGCCAGCAGCCAGACAGGGGGCTATGGCTACACCTTC. Amino acids: CASSQTGGYGYTF. V usage is TRBV14 and J usage is TRBJ1-2; TRBD1 aligns across 9 bases. This CDR3 comprises 13 residues. V was clipped by 3 bases and J by 4 bases; unmatched bases: 0. Per the germline V gene, CDR1 is SGHDN and CDR2 is FVKESK.

The chain carries TRBV20-1 and TRBJ2-1, with 7 positions matching TRBD1. Germline CDR1 and CDR2: DFQATT and SNEGSKA (reference sequence). CDR3 length: 16 amino acids. The J segment lost 1 base and the V segment lost 0 bases, leaving 6 bases of the junction unmatched. The CDR3 here is CSAREVDRFSYNEQFF. CDR3 in DNA: TGCAGTGCTAGAGAGGTGGACAGGTTTTCCTACAATGAGCAGTTCTTC.

This clonotype was counted at least ten times. The rearrangement links TRBV7-2 to TRBJ2-7; the D is unclear. The V gene's germline CDR1 is SGHTA and CDR2 FQGNSA. This CDR3 is 14 amino acids long. Deletions cut 3 bases from V and 4 bases from J, with 13 bases between. CDR3 sequence reads: CASSFFLGLYEQYF. CDR3 bases: TGTGCCAGCAGCTTTTTCTTGGGTCTTTACGAGCAGTACTTC.